The 13 T cell receptor beta chains below come from one sample, sequenced in a study of blood T cells in healthy people across ages. Primed by a sample-barcoded 5' primer and a J-beta primer mix, a second PCR proceeded for about 6 to 12 cycles. TCRdb re-called the 5' RACE reads through MiXCR, storing one row per CDR3 protein. The sample lists around 990,000 distinct CDR3 sequences, roughly two fifths occurring once. The sequenced material came from blood. These receptors were collected from a man younger than 30 in good health.

CDR3 nucleotide sequence: TGTGCCAGCAGCTTAAAAGCGGGGGGGCCGGATGAGCAGTACTTC. Translation: CASSLKAGGPDEQYF. The J gene is TRBJ2-7, the V gene TRBV7-2; 10 positions match TRBD2. The J segment lost 7 bases and the V segment lost 2 bases, leaving 8 bases of the junction unmatched. The CDR3 is 15 amino acids. The germline CDR1 and CDR2 sequences are SGHTA and FQGNSA.

A note on this clonotype: Compared with germline, one end of the junction differs, possibly owing to a read error. The chain recombines TRBV7-8 with TRBJ2-1; tentative D call: TRBD2 (5 bases). This CDR3 has 11 amino acids. Germline assignment: CDR1 SGHVS and CDR2 FQNEAQ. The CDR3 reads CASSPYNERYF. DNA for the CDR3: TGTGCCAGCAGCCCGTACAATGAGCGGTACTTC.

This clonotype was counted only a few times. The J gene is TRBJ2-5, the V gene TRBV10-3, with D possibly being TRBD1 or TRBD2 (5 bases each). Germline CDR1 reads ENHRY; CDR2 reads SYGVKD. This CDR3 spans 13 amino acids. V dropped 3 bases and J dropped 4 bases, with 9 bases sitting between them. The CDR3 DNA follows: TGTGCCATCAGTGACTCTGGGGGAGAGACCCAGTACTTC. Its translation: CAISDSGGETQYF.

The gene calls are TRBV20-1 and TRBJ1-4, with no clear D. CDR3 size: 16 residues. V lost 5 bases to trimming and J lost 4 bases, with 20 bases between them. Germline lookup yields CDR1 DFQATT and CDR2 SNEGSKA (reference sequence). The CDR3 DNA follows: TGCAGTGCTCTGGACCGCTCCGCCCTTTATAATGAAAAACTGTTTTTT. It encodes CSALDRSALYNEKLFF.

The chain joins TRBV13 to TRBJ2-7; possibly TRBD2 for D (6 bases). The CDR3 has 16 amino acids. Trimming left V 3 bases short and J 0 bases short, with 15 bases between. The V gene's germline CDR1 is PRHDT and CDR2 FYEKMQ (reference sequence). CDR3: CASSFTWRANSYEQYF. The CDR3 nucleotides are TGTGCCAGCAGCTTCACCTGGAGGGCGAACTCCTACGAGCAGTACTTC.

The CDR3 is CASSVGWANYGYTF. DNA for the CDR3: TGTGCCAGCAGCGTGGGGTGGGCTAACTATGGCTACACCTTC. The rearrangement joins TRBV9 to TRBJ1-2; no firm D call. V lost 2 bases, J lost 0 bases, and 8 bases lay in between. Germline values: CDR1 SGDLS, CDR2 YYNGEE. The CDR3 runs to 14 residues.

This clonotype was seen more than once but under ten times. This chain connects TRBV5-1 to TRBJ2-1; D might be TRBD1 or TRBD2, each matching 5 bases. Per the germline V gene, CDR1 is SGHRS and CDR2 is YFSETQ. This CDR3 contains 14 residues. Trimming pared 5 bases from V and 5 bases from J, leaving 14 bases between. The CDR3 protein is CASSREGPHNEQFF. The CDR3 bases are TGCGCCAGCAGTCGTGAGGGGCCCCACAATGAGCAGTTCTTC.

CDR3 sequence: CASSQGSGITEAFF. DNA for the CDR3: TGTGCCAGCAGCCAAGGTTCAGGAATAACTGAAGCTTTCTTT. The chain links TRBV3-1 to TRBJ1-1, with D unresolved. The germline V gene has CDR1 LGHDT and CDR2 YNNKEL (reference sequence). V lost 1 base to trimming and J lost 5 bases, with 11 bases between them. The CDR3 is made up of 14 amino acids.

The J gene is TRBJ2-7, the V gene TRBV20-1; maybe TRBD1 (5 bases). Trimming stripped 6 bases from V and 0 bases from J, with 12 bases between. The length of the CDR3 is 13 residues. Germline V gene sequence: CDR1 DFQATT, CDR2 SNEGSKA (reference sequence). Here the CDR3 reads CSAVGQGSYEQYF. The CDR3 DNA follows: TGCAGTGCCGTAGGGCAGGGCTCCTACGAGCAGTACTTC.

In this sample, this clonotype turned up a few times. This rearrangement joins TRBV6-5 to TRBJ2-3; D possibly matches TRBD1 or TRBD2 (6 bases each). The CDR3 contains 15 residues. Between the trimmed V and J ends, which lost 8 bases and 2 bases, there was a span of 17 bases. Germline V gives CDR1 MNHEY, CDR2 SVGAGI. CDR3 coding DNA: TGTGCCAGCTGTAGTGGGGGGCCGATCACAGATACGCAGTATTTT. Translating gives CASCSGGPITDTQYF.

This clonotype was counted only a few times. The chain has TRBV6-6 and TRBJ2-7; tentatively, D is TRBD1 (6 bases). V was cut by 2 bases and J by 2 bases, with 16 bases left in between. The CDR3 length is 16 residues. Looked up from germline, CDR1 is MNHNY and CDR2 is SVGAGI (reference sequence). The CDR3 spells CASSYRRQEATYEQYF. The CDR3, as DNA: TGTGCCAGCAGTTACAGGCGACAGGAAGCTACCTACGAGCAGTACTTC.

This CDR3 reads CASSPRPSANNEQFF. CDR3 DNA: TGTGCCAGCAGCCCTCGTCCTAGCGCGAACAATGAGCAGTTCTTC. The V call is TRBV5-5, the J call TRBJ2-1; D possibly corresponds to TRBD2 (6 bases). V lost 4 bases, J lost 5 bases, and 16 bases lay in between. Looked up from germline, CDR1 is SGHKS and CDR2 is YYEKEE (reference sequence). CDR3 length: 15 residues.

V is TRBV15 and J is TRBJ2-2, with D possibly called TRBD1 or TRBD2 (5 bases each). The CDR3 length is 16 residues. Trimming took off 4 bases at V and 3 bases at J, with 15 bases between the two ends. CDR1 LNHNV and CDR2 YYDKDF come from the germline V gene (reference sequence). The CDR3 here is CATSKRTRGDTGELFF. For the CDR3, the DNA is TGTGCCACCAGCAAGCGGACGAGGGGCGACACCGGGGAGCTGTTTTTT.